These 20 T cell receptor beta chains originate from one sample sequenced in a study of T-cell memory formation after mild COVID-19. TCRdb called the 5' RACE reads again in MiXCR, with one record for every CDR3 protein. The sample lists 450,000 to 650,000 distinct CDR3 sequences; roughly 18% were seen once. The specimen was PBMCs or a T cell subset sorted from them (not recorded which). These receptors were taken from an adult woman who had mild COVID-19 (a few samples of this study predate the infection). Cell type and time point are not known.

The chain is built from TRBV30 and TRBJ1-1; possible D gene TRBD1, 6 bases. Germline CDR1 GTSNPN, CDR2 SVGIG (reference sequence). Trimming left V 0 bases short and J 4 bases short, with 12 bases between. The CDR3 extends over 14 amino acids. The CDR3 sequence: CAWSVGQGITEAFF. The CDR3 DNA sequence: TGTGCCTGGAGTGTTGGCCAGGGGATCACTGAAGCTTTCTTT.

This clonotype has just a few counts. The rearrangement uses TRBV29-1 and TRBJ2-1; D gene ambiguous. Germline CDR1 reads SQVTM; CDR2 reads ANQGSEA. The V gene lost 6 bases and the J gene lost 9 bases, with 12 bases spanning the gap. CDR3 size: 11 residues. The CDR3 sequence is CSVQVGTEQFF. CDR3 coding DNA: TGCAGCGTCCAAGTTGGTACTGAGCAGTTCTTC.

The rearrangement joins TRBV7-9 to TRBJ2-3, with D possibly TRBD2 on 6 matching bases. The germline V gene encodes CDR1 SEHNR and CDR2 FQNEAQ (reference sequence). Trimming pared 9 bases from V and 4 bases from J, leaving 14 bases between. The CDR3 has 13 amino acids. The CDR3 reads CARRPAGSDTQYF. The CDR3, as DNA: TGTGCCAGAAGGCCTGCGGGGTCAGATACGCAGTATTTT.

This clonotype has just a few counts. The chain has TRBV7-6 and TRBJ2-1; TRBD2 agrees at 7 bases. The CDR3 spans 16 residues. V lost 1 base, J lost 10 bases, and 13 bases stayed unmatched. Germline V CDR1 and CDR2: SGHVS, FNYEAQ. CDR3 region: CASSLGVGLGVPEQFF. As DNA, the CDR3 is TGTGCCAGCAGCTTAGGTGTTGGACTAGGGGTTCCAGAGCAGTTCTTC.

The chain combines TRBV7-9 with TRBJ2-7; a possible D gene is TRBD1 (5 bases). Trimming pared 3 bases from V and 3 bases from J, leaving 15 bases between. This CDR3 spans 15 amino acids. The germline gives CDR1 SEHNR, CDR2 FQNEAQ (reference sequence). The CDR3 loop reads CASSLVQGIFYEQYF. As DNA, the CDR3 is TGTGCCAGCAGCTTGGTCCAGGGAATTTTCTACGAGCAGTACTTC.

This clonotype was counted a few times. The chain has TRBV11-1 and TRBJ1-2; a weak D match, TRBD1 (5 bases). The CDR3 covers 13 residues. The germline gives CDR1 SGHAT, CDR2 FQDESV (reference sequence). The V end was cut by 5 bases, the J end by 7 bases, with 14 bases between. In nucleotides, the CDR3 is TGTGCCAGCAGCCCGGGACCGACGTTTGGCTACACCTTC. Translated: CASSPGPTFGYTF.

The CDR3 protein is CASRWQGDYGYTF. CDR3 bases: TGTGCCAGCAGATGGCAGGGCGACTATGGCTACACCTTC. The chain uses TRBV27 and TRBJ1-2; a weak D match, TRBD1 (5 bases). The CDR3 totals 13 residues. Trimming shortened V by 6 bases and J by 3 bases, and 11 bases separated the two germline ends. Germline CDR1 MNHEY, CDR2 SMNVEV (reference sequence).

This clonotype was seen more than once but under ten times. The chain links TRBV6-2 or TRBV6-3 to TRBJ2-7, with a tentative D call TRBD1 (5 bases). CDR1 MNHEY and CDR2 SVGEGT come from the germline V gene. This CDR3 has 13 amino acids. Trimming cost V 2 bases and J 3 bases, with 8 bases left between them. The CDR3 reads CASSYPTVYEQYF. CDR3 coding DNA: TGTGCCAGCAGTTACCCGACAGTCTACGAGCAGTACTTC.

The chain joins TRBV20-1 to TRBJ2-5, with a tentative D call TRBD2 (7 bases). V shed 0 bases and J shed 0 bases, with 14 bases lying between them. The CDR3 totals 16 residues. CDR1 DFQATT and CDR2 SNEGSKA come from the germline V gene (reference sequence). The CDR3 spells CSARDRGEGYQETQYF. The CDR3 DNA sequence: TGCAGTGCTAGAGATAGGGGGGAGGGGTACCAAGAGACCCAGTACTTC.

For the CDR3, the DNA is TGCGCCAGCAGCCAAGATCTACTCGGCAGTCTATTTAAAAACATTCAGTACTTC. Its protein product is CASSQDLLGSLFKNIQYF. This chain uses TRBV4-3 with TRBJ2-4; D unresolved. V was cut by 0 bases and J by 4 bases, with 19 bases left in between. Germline CDR1 is LGHNA and CDR2 is YSLEER. The CDR3 loop spans 18 amino acids.

V gene TRBV7-6 combines with J gene TRBJ1-2; 9 positions match TRBD1. The germline V gene has CDR1 SGHVS and CDR2 FNYEAQ. The CDR3 is 14 amino acids. The V segment lost 3 bases and the J segment 8 bases; nucleotides outside the gene matches: 7. CDR3 nucleotides: TGTGCCAGCAGCTTGGGAAGGACAGGGGAAGGCTACACCTTC. It is translated as CASSLGRTGEGYTF. The whole variable domain, remainder taken from reference TRBV7-6 and TRBJ1-2, is GAGVSQSPRYKVTKRGQDVALRCDPISGHVSLYWYRQALGQGPEFLTYFNYEAQQDKSGLPNDRFSAERPEGSISTLTIQRTEQRDSAMYRCASSLGRTGEGYTFGSGTRLTVV.

Many counts were recorded for this clonotype. V is TRBV24-1 and J is TRBJ2-5; 10 bases are shared with TRBD2. Germline V gene data show CDR1 as KGHDR and CDR2 as SFDVKD. The V and J ends lost 3 bases and 2 bases, in that order; junction bases with no gene match: 5. The CDR3 extends over 16 amino acids. The chain's CDR3 is CATSDKGLAAQETQYF. Here the CDR3 DNA reads TGTGCCACCAGTGATAAAGGACTAGCGGCACAAGAGACCCAGTACTTC.

This sequence joins TRBV5-1 and TRBJ1-2; no definite D call. Germline lookup yields CDR1 SGHRS and CDR2 YFSETQ. This CDR3 spans 16 amino acids. The ends were cut back, 5 bases at V and 4 bases at J, with 21 bases in the middle. CDR3 loop: CASSLGSGRTFYGYTF. In DNA form, the CDR3 reads TGCGCCAGCAGTCTTGGTTCTGGTAGAACTTTCTATGGCTACACCTTC.

This clonotype was seen only a few times. The V and J genes are TRBV4-1 and TRBJ2-1, with D possibly matching TRBD1 (5 bases). CDR1 is MGHRA, CDR2 YSYEKL, per germline. The ends were cut back, 0 bases at V and 9 bases at J, with 24 bases in the middle. The CDR3 is 18 residues long. The CDR3 DNA reads TGCGCCAGCAGCCAAGATGTCGGCAGGACATATCGCTATGGTGAGCAGTTCTTC. Amino acids: CASSQDVGRTYRYGEQFF.

The CDR3 loop is CASRGQGAMSYEQYF. For the CDR3, the DNA is TGTGCCAGTAGGGGACAGGGGGCGATGTCCTACGAGCAGTACTTC. The rearrangement uses TRBV19 and TRBJ2-7, with 12 bases fitting TRBD1. With 6 bases clipped from V and 1 base from J, the junction kept 4 bases outside the gene matches. Germline CDR1 reads LNHDA; CDR2 reads SQIVND (reference sequence). This CDR3 has 15 residues.

This clonotype was seen a handful of times. The rearrangement uses TRBV12-3 or TRBV12-4 and TRBJ2-2, with a tentative D call TRBD2 (5 bases). Trimming stripped 5 bases from V and 0 bases from J, with 10 bases between. The CDR3 is made up of 15 amino acids. CDR3 in DNA: TGTGCCAGCAGTCCCCAGCGGCCGAACACCGGGGAGCTGTTTTTT. It is translated as CASSPQRPNTGELFF.

This sequence joins TRBV10-3 and TRBJ2-5; 8 nucleotides line up with TRBD2. J gave up 4 bases and V 5 bases, and 3 bases lay outside the gene matches. This CDR3 spans 13 amino acids. Germline V CDR1 and CDR2: ENHRY, SYGVKD. The CDR3 sequence: CAISSSGRETQYF. CDR3 DNA sequence: TGTGCCATCAGTTCCAGCGGGAGAGAGACCCAGTACTTC.

This clonotype was detected only a few times. The J gene is TRBJ1-2, the V gene TRBV5-1; D call uncertain. CDR3 size: 14 residues. V shed 0 bases and J shed 4 bases, with 10 bases lying between them. From germline, CDR1 is SGHRS and CDR2 YFSETQ. The CDR3 DNA follows: TGCGCCAGCAGCTTGGATCGGTACGGCTATGGCTACACCTTC. Translation: CASSLDRYGYGYTF.

V and J are TRBV7-3 and TRBJ2-3; 11 positions match TRBD2. The germline V gene encodes CDR1 SGHTA and CDR2 FQGTGA. The CDR3 is 15 residues long. J gave up 6 bases and V 6 bases, and 8 bases lay outside the gene matches. In nucleotides, the CDR3 is TGTGCCAGCAGTTTAGCGGGGGGGGCTGGGGATACGCAGTATTTT. Its protein product is CASSLAGGAGDTQYF.

A few counts support this clonotype. The rearrangement uses TRBV2 and TRBJ1-5; D unclear. Trimming shortened V by 7 bases and J by 0 bases, and 7 bases separated the two germline ends. This CDR3 comprises 13 residues. Germline loops: CDR1 SNHLY, CDR2 FYNNEI. Here the CDR3 DNA reads TGTGCCAGCAAGCAAGATAGCAATCAGCCCCAGCATTTT. This codes for CASKQDSNQPQHF.